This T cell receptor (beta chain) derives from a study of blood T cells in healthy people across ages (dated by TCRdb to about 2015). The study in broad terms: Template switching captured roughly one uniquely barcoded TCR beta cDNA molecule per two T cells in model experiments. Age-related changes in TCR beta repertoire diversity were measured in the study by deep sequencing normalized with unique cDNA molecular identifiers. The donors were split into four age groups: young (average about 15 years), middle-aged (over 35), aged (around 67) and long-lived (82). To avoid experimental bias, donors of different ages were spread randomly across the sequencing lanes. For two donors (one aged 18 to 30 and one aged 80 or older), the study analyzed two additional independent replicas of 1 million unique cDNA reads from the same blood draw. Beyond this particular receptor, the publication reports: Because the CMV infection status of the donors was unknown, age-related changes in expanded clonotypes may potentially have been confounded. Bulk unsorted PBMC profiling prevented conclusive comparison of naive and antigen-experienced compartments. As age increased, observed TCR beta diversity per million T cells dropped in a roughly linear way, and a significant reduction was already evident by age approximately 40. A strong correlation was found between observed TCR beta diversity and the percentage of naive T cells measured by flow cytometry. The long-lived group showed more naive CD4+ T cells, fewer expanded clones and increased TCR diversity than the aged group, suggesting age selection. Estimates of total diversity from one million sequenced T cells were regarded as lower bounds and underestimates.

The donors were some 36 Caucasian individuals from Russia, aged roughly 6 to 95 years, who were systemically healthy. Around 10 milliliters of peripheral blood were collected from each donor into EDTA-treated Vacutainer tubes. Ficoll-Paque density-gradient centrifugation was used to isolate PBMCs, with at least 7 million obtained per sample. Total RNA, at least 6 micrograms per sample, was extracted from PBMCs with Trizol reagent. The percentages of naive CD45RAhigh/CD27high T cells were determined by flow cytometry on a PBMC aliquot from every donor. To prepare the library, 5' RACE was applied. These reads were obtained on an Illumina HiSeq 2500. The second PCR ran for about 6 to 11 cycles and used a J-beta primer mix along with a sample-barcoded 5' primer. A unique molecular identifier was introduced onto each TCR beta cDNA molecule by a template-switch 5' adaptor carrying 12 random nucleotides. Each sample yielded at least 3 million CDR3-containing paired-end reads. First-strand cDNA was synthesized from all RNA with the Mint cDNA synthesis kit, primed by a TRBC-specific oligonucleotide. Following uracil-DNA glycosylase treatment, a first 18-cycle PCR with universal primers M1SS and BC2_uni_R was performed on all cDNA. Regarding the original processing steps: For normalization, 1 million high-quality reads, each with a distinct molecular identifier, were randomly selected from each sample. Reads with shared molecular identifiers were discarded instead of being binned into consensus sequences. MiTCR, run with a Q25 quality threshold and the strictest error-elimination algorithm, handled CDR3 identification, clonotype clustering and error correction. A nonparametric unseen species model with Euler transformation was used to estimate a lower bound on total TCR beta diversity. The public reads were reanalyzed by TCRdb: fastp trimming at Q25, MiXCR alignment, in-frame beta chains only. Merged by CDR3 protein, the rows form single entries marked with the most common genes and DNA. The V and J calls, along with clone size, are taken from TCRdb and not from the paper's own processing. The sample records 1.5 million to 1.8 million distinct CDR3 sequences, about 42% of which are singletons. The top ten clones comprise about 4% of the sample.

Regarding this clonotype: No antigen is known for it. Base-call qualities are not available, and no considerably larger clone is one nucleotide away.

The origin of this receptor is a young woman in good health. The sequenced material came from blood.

The CDR3 has the sequence CASSYSPGLGTSEQYF. The DNA reads as follows: TGTGCCAGCAGTTACTCTCCGGGACTAGGAACGTCCGAGCAGTACTTC. The chain couples TRBV6-2 or TRBV6-3 to TRBJ2-7; the junction holds 8 bases that match TRBD2. The CDR3, cysteine through phenylalanine, is 16 amino acids long. This entry keeps only the CDR3 DNA: 48 bases, framed from base 1. For this chain, trimming is 0 bases at the V end and 6 bases at the J end, and the number of junction bases without a gene match is 10. CDR1 and CDR2 are drawn from the germline V gene: MNHEY, SVGEGT.